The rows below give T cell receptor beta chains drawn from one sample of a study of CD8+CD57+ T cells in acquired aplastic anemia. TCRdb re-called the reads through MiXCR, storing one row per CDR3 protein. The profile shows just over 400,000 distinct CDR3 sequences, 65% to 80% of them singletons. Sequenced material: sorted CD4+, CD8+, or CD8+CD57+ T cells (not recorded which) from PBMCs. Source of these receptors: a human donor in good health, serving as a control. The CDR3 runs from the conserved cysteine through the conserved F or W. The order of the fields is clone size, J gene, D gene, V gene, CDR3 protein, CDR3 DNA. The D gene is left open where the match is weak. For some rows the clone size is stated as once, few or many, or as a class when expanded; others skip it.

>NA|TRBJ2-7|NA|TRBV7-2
CASSLDGEDVQYF
TGTGCCAGCAGCTTAGACGGGGAGGACGTGCAGTACTTC
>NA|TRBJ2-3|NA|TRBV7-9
CASNKMASKISPSYF
TGTGCCAGCAACAAAATGGCCAGCAAAATCAGCCCCAGCTATTTT
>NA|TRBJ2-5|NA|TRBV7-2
CATSLGPWRAEAFF
TGTGCCACCAGCTTAGGGCCCTGGCGTGCAGAAGCTTTCTTC
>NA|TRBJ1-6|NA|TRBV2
CASSVDFNSPGHF
TGTGCCAGCAGCGTTGATTTTAATTCACCCGGCCACTTT
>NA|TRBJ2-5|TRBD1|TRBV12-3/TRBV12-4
CASSRADRVETQYF
TGTGCCAGCAGCCGGGCCGACAGGGTTGAGACCCAGTACTTC
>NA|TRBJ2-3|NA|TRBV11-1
CSSSRGVAGRRDTQYF
TGTTCCAGCAGCAGAGGTGTGGCGGGGAGGCGAGATACGCAGTATTTT
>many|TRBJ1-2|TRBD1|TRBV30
CAWSLTGGYGYGYTF
TGTGCCTGGAGTTTAACAGGGGGATACGGCTATGGCTACACCTTC
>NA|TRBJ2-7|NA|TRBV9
CASDQGPPAIWQYF
TGTGCCAGCGACCAAGGACCCCCAGCAATTTGGCAATACTTC
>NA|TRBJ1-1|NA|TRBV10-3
CAISRQAAGTEAFF
TGTGCCATCAGTAGACAGGCGGCGGGCACTGAAGCTTTCTTT
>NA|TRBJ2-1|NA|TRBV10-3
CAISATEAQNQFF
TGTGCCATCAGCGCCACGGAGGCCCAAAACCAGTTCTTC
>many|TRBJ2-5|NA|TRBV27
CASSFGTEQETQYF
TGTGCCAGCAGTTTCGGGACGGAACAAGAGACCCAGTACTTC
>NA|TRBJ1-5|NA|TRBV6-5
CASLILGAAGQPQHF
TGTGCCAGCTTAATCCTCGGGGCAGCAGGTCAGCCCCAGCATTTT
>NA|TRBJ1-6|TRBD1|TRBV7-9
CASSLSGQNSPLHF
TGTGCCAGCAGCTTGTCGGGACAGAATTCACCCCTCCACTTT
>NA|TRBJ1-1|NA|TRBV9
CASSFTFGGRNNTEAFF
TGTGCCAGCAGCTTCACTTTCGGGGGAAGAAACAACACTGAAGCTTTCTTT
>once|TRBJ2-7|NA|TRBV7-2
CASSLMKLTSYEQYF
TGTGCCAGCAGCTTAATGAAGTTAACGTCCTACGAGCAGTACTTC
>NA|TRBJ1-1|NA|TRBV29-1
CSGEGVNTEASF
TGCAGCGGGGAGGGAGTGAACACTGAAGCTTCCTTC
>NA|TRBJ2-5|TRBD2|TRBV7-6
CASSTNSGTRETQYF
TGTGCCAGCAGCACCAATAGCGGGACTCGCGAGACCCAGTACTTC
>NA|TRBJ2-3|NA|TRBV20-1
CSVESHSGTDTQYF
TGCAGCGTTGAGTCGCACTCGGGCACAGATACGCAGTATTTT
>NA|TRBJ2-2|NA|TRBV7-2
CASSPGGVEDLFF
TGTGCCAGCAGCCCCGGGGGTGTGGAGGACCTGTTTTTT
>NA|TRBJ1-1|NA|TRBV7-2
CASSPEPRNSYTFF
TGTGCCAGCAGCCCCGAGCCGCGCAATAGTTACACCTTCTTT
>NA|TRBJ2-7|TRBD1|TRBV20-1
CSARSATGSSYEQYF
TGCAGTGCTCGAAGCGCGACAGGGAGCTCCTACGAGCAGTACTTC
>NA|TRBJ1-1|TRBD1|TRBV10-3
CAISEQGAGVTEAFF
TGTGCCATCAGTGAACAGGGGGCAGGGGTTACTGAAGCTTTCTTT
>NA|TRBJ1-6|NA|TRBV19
CASSTRTVDSPLHF
TGTGCCAGTAGCACAAGGACGGTCGATTCACCCCTCCACTTT
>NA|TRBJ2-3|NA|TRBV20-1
CSALYAGVDQQYF
TGCAGTGCTCTCTACGCTGGGGTAGATCAGCAGTATTTT
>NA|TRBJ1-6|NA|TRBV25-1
CASSELRLLGDSPLHF
TGTGCCAGCAGTGAGCTTCGACTCCTCGGGGATTCACCCCTCCACTTT
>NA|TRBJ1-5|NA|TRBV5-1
CASSLALGSEPQHF
TGCGCCAGCAGCTTGGCGCTGGGCTCTGAGCCCCAGCATTTT
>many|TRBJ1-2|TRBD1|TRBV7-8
CASSLAGQEYGYTF
TGTGCCAGCAGCTTAGCCGGACAGGAATATGGCTACACCTTC
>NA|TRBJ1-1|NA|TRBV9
CASSLSSVRPGAVF
TGTGCCAGCAGCTTAAGCTCGGTGCGACCTGGAGCAGTCTTT
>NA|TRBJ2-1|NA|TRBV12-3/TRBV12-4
CASSLTRIDYNEQFF
TGTGCCAGCTCACTGACGAGGATAGACTACAATGAGCAGTTCTTC
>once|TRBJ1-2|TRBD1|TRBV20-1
CSARTGFSNRYTF
TGCAGTGCTCGGACAGGGTTTAGCAATCGCTACACCTTC
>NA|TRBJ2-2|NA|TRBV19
CASTPGELFF
TGTGCCAGTACCCCTGGGGAGCTGTTTTTT
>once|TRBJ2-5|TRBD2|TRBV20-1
CSAREPGLRQETQYF
TGCAGTGCCAGAGAGCCGGGACTAAGGCAAGAGACCCAGTACTTC
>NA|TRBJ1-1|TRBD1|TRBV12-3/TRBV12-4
CASSGETGGQNTEAFF
TGTGCCAGCAGCGGAGAGACAGGGGGCCAGAACACTGAAGCTTTCTTT
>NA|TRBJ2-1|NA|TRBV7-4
CASSRAGETQYVGLF
TGTGCCAGCAGCCGGGCCGGGGAGACCCAGTATGTCGGGCTCTTC
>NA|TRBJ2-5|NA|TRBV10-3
CAIRGAETQYF
TGTGCCATCAGGGGGGCGGAGACCCAGTACTTC
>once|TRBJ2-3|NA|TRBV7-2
CASSESAGADTDTQYF
TGTGCCAGCAGTGAGTCTGCAGGGGCAGACACAGATACGCAGTATTTT
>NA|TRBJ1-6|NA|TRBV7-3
CAGRSEGANSLLHF
TGTGCCGGCAGGTCGGAAGGGGCGAATTCACTCCTCCACTTT
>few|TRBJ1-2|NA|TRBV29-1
CSVAFGLGSGNTF
NA
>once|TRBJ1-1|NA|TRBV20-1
CSAAALRERTEAFF
TGCAGTGCTGCCGCCCTCCGGGAGCGGACTGAAGCTTTCTTT
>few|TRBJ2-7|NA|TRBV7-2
CASSLTGVGEQYF
TGTGCCAGCAGCCTCACAGGAGTAGGCGAGCAGTACTTC
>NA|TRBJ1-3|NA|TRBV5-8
CASSQVSGNTIYF
TGTGCCAGCAGCCAAGTCTCTGGAAACACCATATATTTT
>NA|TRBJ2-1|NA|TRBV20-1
CSAGDSGTGQFF
TGCAGTGCAGGAGACTCCGGGACGGGGCAGTTCTTC
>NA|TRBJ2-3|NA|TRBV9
CASSIGTSYTDTHF
TGTGCCAGCAGCATCGGGACCTCGTACACAGATACGCATTTT
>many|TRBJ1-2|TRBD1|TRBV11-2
CASSPATGGNYGYTF
TGTGCCAGCAGCCCAGCCACAGGGGGGAACTATGGCTACACCTTC
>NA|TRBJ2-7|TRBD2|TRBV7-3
CASSAVIKWTSGDF
TGTGCCAGCAGCGCAGTTATTAAATGGACTAGCGGGGATTTC
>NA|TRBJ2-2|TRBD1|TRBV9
CASSGPGQGITGELFF
TGTGCCAGCAGCGGGCCGGGACAGGGAATCACCGGGGAGCTGTTTTTT
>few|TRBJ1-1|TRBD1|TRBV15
CATSRDKGQGRAFF
TGTGCCACCAGCAGAGATAAGGGACAGGGGAGGGCTTTCTTT
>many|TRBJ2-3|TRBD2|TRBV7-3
CASSLRLAAGDTQYF
TGTGCCAGCAGCTTAAGACTAGCCGCAGGAGATACGCAGTATTTT
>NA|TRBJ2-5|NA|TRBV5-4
CASSLEGSGETQYF
TGTGCCAGCAGCTTGGAGGGCAGCGGGGAGACCCAGTACTTC
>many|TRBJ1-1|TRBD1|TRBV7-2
CASSFRQGAGEAFF
TGTGCCAGCAGCTTCCGACAGGGGGCAGGTGAAGCTTTCTTT
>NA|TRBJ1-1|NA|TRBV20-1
CSASQGRRGTFF
TGCAGTGCTTCACAGGGAAGAAGGGGTACTTTCTTT
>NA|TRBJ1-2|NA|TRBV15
CSASNLRTVNYGYTF
TGTAGTGCTAGCAACCTAAGGACAGTTAACTATGGCTACACCTTC
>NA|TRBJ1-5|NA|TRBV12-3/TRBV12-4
CASISPRRSNQPQHF
TGTGCCAGCATTTCCCCCCGAAGGAGCAATCAGCCCCAGCATTTT
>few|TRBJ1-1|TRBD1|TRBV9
CASSARDSPEAFF
TGTGCCAGCAGCGCTCGGGACAGCCCTGAAGCTTTCTTT
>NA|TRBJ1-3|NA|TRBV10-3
CAISESPHNSGNTIYF
TGTGCCATCAGTGAGTCCCCCCACAACTCTGGAAACACCATATATTTT
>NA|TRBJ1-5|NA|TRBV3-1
CASSQDRAGREQHF
TGTGCCAGCAGCCAAGACAGGGCAGGGAGGGAGCAGCATTTT
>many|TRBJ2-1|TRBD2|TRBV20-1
CSAPASGGASAQFF
TGCAGTGCCCCGGCTAGCGGGGGGGCCTCGGCACAGTTCTTC
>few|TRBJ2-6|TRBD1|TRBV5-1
CASSRTGVGPGANVLTF
TGCGCCAGCAGCCGAACAGGGGTCGGACCTGGGGCCAACGTCCTGACTTTC
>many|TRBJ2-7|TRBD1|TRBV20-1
CSARDNPQGAYEQYF
TGCAGTGCTAGAGATAATCCACAGGGGGCCTACGAGCAGTACTTC